The 21 T cell receptor beta chains in this list originate from one sample, sequenced in a study of vaccination effects on CD4 cells after COVID-19. ViraFEST used viral peptide pools to expand antigen-specific CD4+ T cells before sequencing. Scientists isolated CD4+ T cells after an approximately 9-day culture period ended. All study participants received two doses of BNT162b2 or mRNA-1273 vaccine. TCRdb's copy holds only in-frame clones and misses some; the assay was immunoSEQ multiplex PCR. The sample lists some 30,000 clones; roughly 67% were seen once. Their recognized antigens are unknown. The source was CD4+ T cells from PBMCs cultured with SARS-CoV-2 spike peptides, collected after COVID-19 vaccination. The source is a human donor who received a COVID-19 vaccine.

V gene TRBV20-1 combines with J gene TRBJ2-6; D remains ambiguous. This CDR3 region has 14 residues. Germline V lookup: CDR1 DFQATT, CDR2 SNEGSKA (reference sequence). The V and J ends lost 3 bases and 0 bases respectively, with 6 bases between them. In nucleotides, the CDR3 is TGCAGTGCTAGTGGACGCTCTGGGGCCAACGTCCTGACTTTC. Translation: CSASGRSGANVLTF.

This sequence joins TRBV5-1 and TRBJ2-7, with D unclear. The germline V and J ends were trimmed by 3 bases and 7 bases, with 17 bases remaining between them. The CDR3 is 14 amino acids. Germline loops: CDR1 SGHRS, CDR2 YFSETQ. DNA for the CDR3: TGCGCCAGCAGCTCAACCACGGGCTTGCGGGAGCAGTACTTC. It specifies CASSSTTGLREQYF. Complete variable domain (other parts from reference TRBV5-1 and TRBJ2-7): KAGVTQTPRYLIKTRGQQVTLSCSPISGHRSVSWYQQTPGQGLQFLFEYFSETQRNKGNFPGRFSGRQFSNSRSEMNVSTLELGDSALYLCASSSTTGLREQYFGPGTRLTVT.

This clone was counted between two and nine times. V is TRBV18 and J is TRBJ2-5; possibly TRBD1 for D (5 bases). CDR3 length: 15 residues. The V gene lost 3 bases and the J gene lost 4 bases, with 15 bases spanning the gap. The germline V gene encodes CDR1 KGHSH and CDR2 LQKENI. Here the CDR3 reads CASSPQGFGTETQYF. As DNA, the CDR3 is TGTGCCAGCTCACCTCAGGGATTTGGTACAGAGACCCAGTACTTC.

This chain uses TRBV5-1 with TRBJ2-2; D uncertain. Germline V lookup: CDR1 SGHRS, CDR2 YFSETQ. V shed 4 bases and J shed 5 bases, with 18 bases lying between them. The CDR3 has 16 amino acids. CDR3 loop: CASSIAPTTRTGELFF. In DNA form, the CDR3 reads TGCGCCAGCAGCATCGCACCAACTACTCGGACCGGGGAGCTGTTTTTT. The full variable domain, in which reference TRBV5-1 and TRBJ2-2 provide the parts outside the CDR3, is KAGVTQTPRYLIKTRGQQVTLSCSPISGHRSVSWYQQTPGQGLQFLFEYFSETQRNKGNFPGRFSGRQFSNSRSEMNVSTLELGDSALYLCASSIAPTTRTGELFFGEGSRLTVL.

The V and J genes are TRBV5-1 and TRBJ2-3; TRBD2 matches at 9 bases. This CDR3 region has 15 residues. V was pared by 3 bases and J by 2 bases, with 4 bases of the junction left unmatched. Germline CDR1 SGHRS, CDR2 YFSETQ. DNA for the CDR3: TGCGCCAGCAGCTCGGCTAGCGGGGCCACAGATACGCAGTATTTT. Translated: CASSSASGATDTQYF.

The chain combines TRBV6-2 or TRBV6-3 with TRBJ2-5; D is uncertain. The germline gives CDR1 MNHEY, CDR2 SVGEGT. Trimming shortened V by 5 bases and J by 2 bases, and 6 bases separated the two germline ends. The CDR3 has 12 residues. CDR3 protein: CASSLGQETQYF. For the CDR3, the DNA is TGTGCCAGCAGTCTGGGACAAGAGACCCAGTACTTC.

This clone was counted between two and nine times. The rearrangement uses TRBV9 and TRBJ2-7; D may be TRBD1 (5 bases). Trimming shortened V by 0 bases and J by 7 bases, and 11 bases separated the two germline ends. Germline-derived CDR1 and CDR2 are SGDLS and YYNGEE. The CDR3 has 13 residues. The CDR3 DNA is TGTGCCAGCAGCGTAGGCAGGGTGGGGGAGCAGTACTTC. It specifies CASSVGRVGEQYF.

V is TRBV6-5 and J is TRBJ2-7, with 8 bases matching TRBD2. CDR3 length: 16 amino acids. With 0 bases clipped from V and 6 bases from J, the junction kept 10 bases outside the gene matches. Germline V gene lookup returns CDR1 MNHEY and CDR2 SVGAGI. In DNA, the CDR3 is TGTGCCAGCAGTTACTCGACACTAGCGGACCTCTTCGAGCAGTACTTC. Translating gives CASSYSTLADLFEQYF.

The V and J genes are TRBV4-1 and TRBJ2-3; TRBD1 is a possible D gene (5 bases). Germline values: CDR1 MGHRA, CDR2 YSYEKL. Trimming removed 6 bases at V and 3 bases at J, with 10 bases between. The length of the CDR3 is 13 residues. CDR3 loop: CASRGLKTDTQYF. The CDR3 bases are TGCGCCAGCAGGGGGCTAAAGACAGATACGCAGTATTTT.

The chain has TRBV25-1 and TRBJ1-2; D possibly corresponds to TRBD1 (5 bases). CDR3 length: 15 residues. V dropped 2 bases and J dropped 4 bases, with 14 bases sitting between them. Germline CDR1 is MGHDK and CDR2 is SYGVNS. The CDR3: CASSEGGEPIYGYTF. In DNA form, the CDR3 reads TGTGCCAGCAGTGAAGGGGGGGAACCAATCTATGGCTACACCTTC.

The chain has TRBV3-1 (or the pseudogene TRBV3-2) and TRBJ2-2; the D gene is possibly TRBD1 (6 bases). V was trimmed by 4 bases and J by 3 bases, leaving 12 bases between them. Germline V lookup: CDR1 LGHDT, CDR2 YNNKEL (reference sequence). The CDR3 loop spans 15 amino acids. The CDR3 DNA sequence: TGTGCCAGCAGCCTACACAGGGTTTACACCGGGGAGCTGTTTTTT. Translating it yields CASSLHRVYTGELFF.

The chain combines TRBV2 with TRBJ1-3; no firm D call. V lost 2 bases, J lost 2 bases, and 16 bases lay in between. Germline-derived CDR1 and CDR2 are SNHLY and FYNNEI. CDR3 length equals 17 residues. CDR3 bases: TGTGCCAGCAGTGAAAATCCGGGAGCATTAACTGGAAACACCATATATTTT. This gives the protein CASSENPGALTGNTIYF. The whole variable domain, filled in from reference TRBV2 and TRBJ1-3, reads EPEVTQTPSHQVTQMGQEVILRCVPISNHLYFYWYRQILGQKVEFLVSFYNNEISEKSEIFDDQFSVERPDGSNFTLKIRSTKLEDSAMYFCASSENPGALTGNTIYFGEGSWLTVV.

The gene calls are TRBV11-2 and TRBJ2-5; perhaps TRBD2 as D (5 bases). The CDR3 length is 13 residues. Germline V lookup: CDR1 SGHAT, CDR2 FQNNGV. V shed 3 bases and J shed 3 bases, with 8 bases lying between them. DNA for the CDR3: TGTGCCAGCAGCTTCAGCGGAGAAGAGACCCAGTACTTC. Protein sequence: CASSFSGEETQYF. Using reference TRBV11-2 and TRBJ2-5 for the parts outside the CDR3, the full variable domain is EAGVAQSPRYKIIEKRQSVAFWCNPISGHATLYWYQQILGQGPKLLIQFQNNGVVDDSQLPKDRFSAERLKGVDSTLKIQPAKLEDSAVYLCASSFSGEETQYFGPGTRLLVL.

V is TRBV5-8 and J is TRBJ2-1; possible D gene TRBD2, 5 bases. Germline CDR1 and CDR2: SGHTS and YDEGEE. The V and J ends lost 2 bases and 4 bases respectively, with 13 bases between them. This CDR3 has 15 residues. The CDR3 sequence is CASSLSGDWYNEQFF. The CDR3 nucleotides read TGTGCCAGCAGCTTATCCGGGGATTGGTACAATGAGCAGTTCTTC.

This chain uses TRBV5-1 with TRBJ1-3; D gene uncertain. The germline V and J ends were trimmed by 0 bases and 7 bases, with 17 bases remaining between them. This CDR3 has 16 residues. Per germline, CDR1 SGHRS and CDR2 YFSETQ. The CDR3 DNA is TGCGCCAGCAGCTTGGATGGTTGGTCCCTCGAGAACACCATATATTTT. It translates to CASSLDGWSLENTIYF.

The chain has TRBV5-1 and TRBJ2-7; 10 bases fit TRBD2. The CDR3 consists of 14 residues. CDR1 and CDR2 from the germline V gene are SGHRS and YFSETQ. The J segment lost 6 bases and the V segment lost 4 bases, leaving 7 bases of the junction unmatched. CDR3 loop: CASSIVAGGGEQYF. The DNA for the CDR3 is TGCGCCAGCAGCATCGTAGCGGGAGGTGGCGAGCAGTACTTC.

The chain joins TRBV29-1 to TRBJ2-7; D uncertain. This CDR3 has 12 residues. The germline gives CDR1 SQVTM, CDR2 ANQGSEA. The V end was cut by 3 bases, the J end by 2 bases, with 8 bases between. The CDR3 DNA is TGCAGCGTTGATGACTCGGCCTACGAGCAGTACTTC. It specifies CSVDDSAYEQYF.

The chain recombines TRBV10-1 with TRBJ1-1; 7 nucleotides agree with TRBD1. CDR1 is WNHNN, CDR2 SYGVQD, per germline (reference sequence). The CDR3 totals 15 residues. Unmatched junction bases numbered 5, after V lost 4 bases and J lost 0 bases. This CDR3 is CASSARDSLNTEAFF. CDR3 DNA sequence: TGCGCCAGCAGTGCAAGGGACAGTTTGAACACTGAAGCTTTCTTT.

The genes are TRBV3-1 (or the pseudogene TRBV3-2) and TRBJ1-4; D possibly corresponds to TRBD1 (5 bases). The V gene lost 4 bases and the J gene lost 4 bases, with 13 bases spanning the gap. The CDR3 covers 15 residues. Germline V gene lookup returns CDR1 LGHDT and CDR2 YNNKEL (reference sequence). This CDR3 reads CASSPRDGINEKLFF. As DNA, the CDR3 is TGTGCCAGCAGCCCTAGGGACGGTATTAATGAAAAACTGTTTTTT.

The chain carries TRBV4-1 and TRBJ1-4, with D possibly matching TRBD1 (6 bases). Germline lookup yields CDR1 MGHRA and CDR2 YSYEKL. This CDR3 has 15 residues. Trimming cost V 3 bases and J 3 bases, with 11 bases left between them. Here the CDR3 reads CASSQFNRANEKLFF. The CDR3 DNA reads as TGCGCCAGCAGCCAGTTTAACAGGGCTAATGAAAAACTGTTTTTT.

In DNA, the CDR3 is TGTGCCAGCAGCTTAGATTCCCGACTAGCGGGAGTCAATGAGCAGTTCTTC. Protein: CASSLDSRLAGVNEQFF. The chain is built from TRBV7-2 and TRBJ2-1; 12 bases fit TRBD2. J gave up 6 bases and V 1 base, and 7 bases lay outside the gene matches. The CDR3 is 17 residues long. Germline-derived CDR1 and CDR2 are SGHTA and FQGNSA.